This TCR beta chain appears in the sequencing data of a study of T cells after yellow fever vaccination. Study observations and caveats: Peak timing came faster in the weaker secondary response, day 5 versus 15. Detected again after the booster were most primary-vaccination clones, at 96% CD4 and 70% to 90% CD8.

MiXCR was run by TCRdb on the 5' RACE reads, yielding one entry per CDR3 protein. Among around 260,000 distinct CDR3 sequences listed, roughly 5.2% were seen once. This clonotype has at least ten counts. Its antigen is not known. Looked up from germline, CDR1 is MNHEY and CDR2 is SVGEGT. The V and J ends lost 5 bases and 5 bases respectively, with 19 bases between them. The length of the CDR3 is 15 residues. Source: CD4+ T cells sorted from PBMCs, taken on the day of the yellow fever booster vaccination. The rearrangement links TRBV6-2 or TRBV6-3 to TRBJ2-7; D is uncertain. The source is a young man who received the YFV17D yellow fever vaccine. This CDR3 reads CASSSRRTFLDEQYV. CDR3 DNA sequence: TGTGCCAGCAGTAGTCGTCGGACCTTTTTGGACGAGCAGTACGTC.